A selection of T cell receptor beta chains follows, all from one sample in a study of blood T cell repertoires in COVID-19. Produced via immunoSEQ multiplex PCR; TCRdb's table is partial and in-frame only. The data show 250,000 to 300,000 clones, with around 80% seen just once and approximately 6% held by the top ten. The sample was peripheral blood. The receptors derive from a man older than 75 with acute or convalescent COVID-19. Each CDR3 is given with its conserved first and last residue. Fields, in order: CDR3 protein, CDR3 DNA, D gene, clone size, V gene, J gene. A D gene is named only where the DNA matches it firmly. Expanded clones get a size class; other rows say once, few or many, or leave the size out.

CDR3 protein: CASRQTGTRITGELFF
CDR3 DNA: TGTGCCAGCCGACAGACCGGGACTAGAATCACCGGGGAGCTGTTTTTT
D gene: TRBD2
clone size: once
V gene: TRBV3-1/TRBV3-2
J gene: TRBJ2-2

CDR3 protein: CASTSGGPGTGELFF
CDR3 DNA: -
D gene: -
clone size: -
V gene: TRBV2
J gene: TRBJ2-2

CDR3 protein: CASSHRQRPRREQYF
CDR3 DNA: TGTGCCAGCAGCCACCGACAGAGACCCCGACGGGAGCAGTACTTC
D gene: -
clone size: -
V gene: TRBV3-1/TRBV3-2
J gene: TRBJ2-7

CDR3 protein: CASSIGQGSYEQYF
CDR3 DNA: TGTGCCAGTAGTATTGGACAGGGCTCCTACGAGCAGTACTTC
D gene: TRBD1
clone size: -
V gene: TRBV19
J gene: TRBJ2-7

CDR3 protein: CASGKTVGEVETQYF
CDR3 DNA: TGTGCTAGTGGGAAAACAGTGGGGGAGGTAGAGACCCAGTACTTC
D gene: -
clone size: -
V gene: TRBV12-5
J gene: TRBJ2-5

CDR3 protein: CASRGTGFQPQHF
CDR3 DNA: TGTGCCAGCAGAGGGACAGGGTTCCAGCCCCAGCATTTT
D gene: TRBD1
clone size: few
V gene: TRBV25-1
J gene: TRBJ1-5

CDR3 protein: CASSFGGGTDTQYF
CDR3 DNA: TGTGCCAGCAGCTTCGGGGGGGGCACAGATACGCAGTATTTT
D gene: TRBD2
clone size: many
V gene: TRBV5-6
J gene: TRBJ2-3

CDR3 protein: CASSSATGGTEAFF
CDR3 DNA: TGTGCCAGCAGCTCTGCCACAGGGGGTACTGAAGCTTTCTTT
D gene: TRBD1
clone size: -
V gene: TRBV6-5
J gene: TRBJ1-1

CDR3 protein: CASSSAGGPRNEQFF
CDR3 DNA: TGTGCCAGCAGCTCTGCGGGAGGGCCGAGGAATGAGCAGTTCTTC
D gene: TRBD2
clone size: -
V gene: TRBV7-3
J gene: TRBJ2-1

CDR3 protein: CASSLQGRRNQPQHF
CDR3 DNA: TGTGCCAGCAGCCTTCAGGGAAGGCGCAATCAGCCCCAGCATTTT
D gene: -
clone size: -
V gene: TRBV7-8
J gene: TRBJ1-5